The clone carrying this TCR beta chain has a handful of counts. Antigen unknown. Using a J-beta primer mix together with a sample-barcoded 5' primer, a second PCR was run for about 7 to 12 cycles. One entry per CDR3 protein, called by TCRdb with MiXCR from the 5' RACE reads. The data show about 830,000 distinct CDR3 sequences, about three fifths seen once. The source of the sample is a study of blood T cells in healthy people across ages. Study-wide results and caveats: Aged donors had fewer naive CD4+ cells and lower diversity than long-lived donors.

Per germline, CDR1 SGHTA and CDR2 FQGNSA. The CDR3 extends over 16 amino acids. Trimming stripped 1 base from V and 4 bases from J, with 17 bases between. The sequencing sample was made of blood. This TCR derives from a man aged 25 to 40 in good health. V and J are TRBV7-2 and TRBJ2-7; D unclear. CDR3 coding DNA: TGTGCCAGCAGCTTAGGGCCATCCTCGACCGTATACGAGCAGTACTTC. It encodes CASSLGPSSTVYEQYF.